This entry is about one T cell receptor (beta chain). This sample is part of a study of blood T cell repertoires in COVID-19. V lost 5 bases to trimming and J lost 2 bases, with 9 bases between them. The germline gives CDR1 SGHVS, CDR2 FQNEAQ. The CDR3 is 13 amino acids. Per the original data handling: Quantification of nucleated cells was approximated via reference gene primer amplification. The assay was immunoSEQ multiplex PCR, and TCRdb's table has in-frame clones only and misses some. V and J calls and clone size are copied from that table; D and trimming were computed from the DNA. In the table there are around 50,000 clones, 70% to 90% of which are singletons.

The sequence derives from a human donor in a cohort sampled during active COVID-19. The V and J genes are TRBV7-8 and TRBJ1-1; possibly TRBD1 for D (5 bases). The sample taken for sequencing was peripheral blood. The CDR3 coding sequence is TGTGCCAGCAGCCGACAGACAAACACTGAAGCTTTCTTT. This codes for CASSRQTNTEAFF.